Listed here are 17 T cell receptor beta chains from one sample, sequenced in a study of cytomegalovirus exposure and HLA in healthy donors. It was with 60 Vbeta and 13 Jbeta primers that the PCR ran. Generated by immunoSEQ multiplex PCR, the TCRdb table keeps only in-frame clones and is missing some. This table has more than 95,000 clones, more than 65% appearing once. The source material was PBMCs. Receptors originate from a woman between 35 and 50 years old in good health and CMV-seropositive.

The V and J genes are TRBV7-9 and TRBJ1-2, with D possibly TRBD1 on 6 matching bases. The germline V and J ends were trimmed by 3 bases and 8 bases, with 13 bases remaining between them. Germline CDR1 is SEHNR and CDR2 is FQNEAQ (reference sequence). The CDR3 sequence is 13 residues long. Here the CDR3 reads CASSFRGARGYTF. DNA of the CDR3: TGTGCCAGCAGCTTTCGGGGGGCGCGCGGCTACACCTTC.

This chain links TRBV30 with TRBJ1-4; the D gene is possibly TRBD1 (5 bases). CDR3 length: 15 residues. V was trimmed by 0 bases and J by 8 bases, leaving 16 bases between them. Germline loops: CDR1 GTSNPN, CDR2 SVGIG (reference sequence). CDR3 DNA sequence: TGTGCCTGGAGTGTCGGGGGAATTAAAGAGGAAAAACTGTTTTTT. Translation: CAWSVGGIKEEKLFF.

The chain recombines TRBV27 with TRBJ2-1; D may be TRBD2 (6 bases). Trimming took 4 bases from V and 0 from J, leaving 13 bases between them. The CDR3 sequence is 16 residues long. Germline assignment: CDR1 MNHEY and CDR2 SMNVEV (reference sequence). The CDR3 DNA reads as TGTGCCAGCAGTTCAATAGCGGAAAGCTCCTACAATGAGCAGTTCTTC. It specifies CASSSIAESSYNEQFF.

This clone turned up a few times. CDR3 region: CASSQIGGTEAFF. For the CDR3, the DNA is TGTGCCAGCAGTCAGATAGGAGGAACTGAAGCTTTCTTT. The gene calls are TRBV6-6 and TRBJ1-1; the D is unclear. The CDR3 runs to 13 residues. Trimming shortened V by 5 bases and J by 5 bases, and 12 bases separated the two germline ends. Germline V gene sequence: CDR1 MNHNY, CDR2 SVGAGI (reference sequence).

The gene calls are TRBV30 and TRBJ1-2; no definite D call. This CDR3 is built from 13 residues. Germline V lookup: CDR1 GTSNPN, CDR2 SVGIG (reference sequence). V lost 1 base, J lost 8 bases, and 14 bases lay in between. The CDR3, as DNA: TGTGCCTGGAGTGACGCGTCATTTCGGGGCTACACCTTC. Protein sequence: CAWSDASFRGYTF.

The sample holds a few counts of this clone. V usage is TRBV10-3 and J usage is TRBJ2-1, with 11 positions matching TRBD2. The CDR3 extends over 16 amino acids. J lost 6 bases, V lost 6 bases, and 10 bases had no gene match. Germline V gene sequence: CDR1 ENHRY, CDR2 SYGVKD. The chain's CDR3 is CAISLVAGGSGNEQFF. The DNA of the CDR3 is TGTGCCATCAGCCTTGTAGCGGGAGGGAGTGGCAATGAGCAGTTCTTC.

The chain combines TRBV4-1 with TRBJ2-1; 13 bases match TRBD2. Looked up from germline, CDR1 is MGHRA and CDR2 is YSYEKL. This CDR3 has 16 residues. V shed 2 bases, J shed 7 bases, and the junction held 5 bases outside the gene matches. The CDR3 nucleotides read TGCGCCAGCAGCCAACTTCCGGGACTAGCGGGAAATGAGCAGTTCTTC. This codes for CASSQLPGLAGNEQFF.

This clone was counted a single time. This chain links TRBV5-1 with TRBJ2-3; D is perhaps TRBD1 (6 bases). Germline lookup yields CDR1 SGHRS and CDR2 YFSETQ. CDR3 size: 12 residues. Trimming pared 3 bases from V and 6 bases from J, leaving 8 bases between. CDR3 loop: CASSYQGDTQYF. The CDR3 nucleotides read TGCGCCAGCAGCTATCAGGGGGATACGCAGTATTTT.

The rearrangement links TRBV10-3 to TRBJ2-1, with D possibly matching TRBD2 (5 bases). Germline CDR1 and CDR2: ENHRY and SYGVKD. V was pared by 2 bases and J by 5 bases, with 7 bases between. The CDR3 has 13 residues. The CDR3 nucleotides are TGTGCCATCAGTGAGGGAGGAGACAATGAGCAGTTCTTC. Its translation: CAISEGGDNEQFF.

This clone was counted a single time. This sequence joins TRBV9 and TRBJ2-1; 10 bases are a match to TRBD1. Germline CDR1 SGDLS, CDR2 YYNGEE. The length of the CDR3 is 18 residues. The junction had 15 bases not matched to a gene; V was cut back by 0 bases and J by 9 bases. The CDR3 nucleotides are TGTGCCAGCAGCGTAGCTACGGGGGACAGGGGTTCATGGAGTGAGCAGTTCTTC. Translating gives CASSVATGDRGSWSEQFF.

The CDR3 sequence: CASSPHRVPGNTIYF. The CDR3 nucleotides read TGTGCCAGCAGCCCCCACAGGGTGCCTGGAAACACCATATATTTT. This chain connects TRBV7-8 to TRBJ1-3; tentative D call: TRBD1 (6 bases). The ends were cut back, 5 bases at V and 2 bases at J, with 13 bases in the middle. The CDR3 extends over 15 amino acids. Germline values: CDR1 SGHVS, CDR2 FQNEAQ.

This clone was observed a single time. The chain combines TRBV30 with TRBJ1-1; 8 positions match TRBD1. The ends lost 5 bases at V and 6 bases at J; junction bases unmatched: 11. The CDR3 sequence is 14 residues long. Germline CDR1 GTSNPN, CDR2 SVGIG (reference sequence). Here the CDR3 DNA reads TGTGCCTGGGACCCCGGGACAGGATTATCTGAAGCTTTCTTT. Protein sequence: CAWDPGTGLSEAFF. The whole variable domain, filled in from reference TRBV30 and TRBJ1-1, reads SQTIHQWPATLVQPVGSPLSLECTVEGTSNPNLYWYRQAAGRGLQLLFYSVGIGQISSEVPQNLSASRPQDRQFILSSKKLLLSDSGFYLCAWDPGTGLSEAFFGQGTRLTVV.

This clone turned up a few times. This chain connects TRBV27 to TRBJ2-7; 10 nucleotides align to TRBD1. Per germline, CDR1 MNHEY and CDR2 SMNVEV (reference sequence). V dropped 7 bases and J dropped 3; count of bases not matched to a gene: 3. This CDR3 has 13 residues. CDR3 DNA: TGTGCCAGCACGGGACAGGGGCACTACGAGCAGTACTTC. This translates into CASTGQGHYEQYF.

V is TRBV16 and J is TRBJ1-1; D unresolved. Germline CDR1 is KGHSY and CDR2 is FQNENV. This CDR3 is built from 14 residues. V was trimmed by 4 bases and J by 7 bases, leaving 16 bases between them. CDR3 amino acids: CASSPTTELFEAFF. The CDR3 DNA reads as TGTGCCAGCAGCCCTACGACTGAGCTGTTTGAAGCTTTCTTT.

The chain employs TRBV10-3 and TRBJ2-3, with TRBD2 matching over 14 bases. Germline-derived CDR1 and CDR2 are ENHRY and SYGVKD. Losses at the gene ends were 2 bases for V and 6 bases for J; bases not matched to a gene: 7. The CDR3 spans 17 residues. CDR3 sequence: CAISEGGGLAGADTQYF. For the CDR3, the DNA is TGTGCCATCAGTGAGGGAGGGGGACTAGCGGGAGCGGATACGCAGTATTTT.

This chain joins TRBV11-2 and TRBJ1-2; weak D call: TRBD1 (5 bases). Germline V CDR1 and CDR2: SGHAT, FQNNGV. This CDR3 is built from 16 residues. V lost 5 bases, J lost 2 bases, and 18 bases lay in between. CDR3 nucleotide sequence: TGTGCCAGCAGCACTCGGGACTTGAAGGGAAACTATGGCTACACCTTC. The encoded protein is CASSTRDLKGNYGYTF.

J is TRBJ1-2 and V is TRBV5-8; 7 bases map to TRBD1. The CDR3 has 14 residues. The germline V gene has CDR1 SGHTS and CDR2 YDEGEE. The junction had 11 bases not matched to a gene; V was cut back by 4 bases and J by 8 bases. The CDR3 reads CASSLRTGLRGYTF. DNA for the CDR3: TGTGCCAGCAGCCTACGGACAGGCCTTAGGGGCTACACCTTC.